These 23 T cell receptor beta chains originate from one sample sequenced in a study of CD8 T cells in ankylosing spondylitis. TCRdb redid the calling of the 5' RACE reads with MiXCR, one entry per CDR3 protein. The table has approximately 350,000 distinct CDR3 sequences, approximately 22% seen once. Sample: blood, either unsorted or a sorted T cell fraction (not recorded which). All receptors come from a male donor with ankylosing spondylitis or in good health (not recorded which).

This clonotype was seen a handful of times. This rearrangement joins TRBV12-3 or TRBV12-4 to TRBJ1-2; TRBD1 aligns across 9 bases. V was clipped by 5 bases and J by 9 bases; unmatched bases: 13. The CDR3 contains 15 residues. CDR3 in amino acids: CASSPPLGQGSSYTF. The CDR3 coding sequence is TGTGCCAGCAGTCCACCACTAGGACAGGGGAGTAGCTACACCTTC.

This clonotype was picked up a small number of times. J is TRBJ1-1 and V is TRBV20-1; D may be TRBD1 (6 bases). CDR3 size: 15 residues. Germline V lookup: CDR1 DFQATT, CDR2 SNEGSKA (reference sequence). Trimming left V 0 bases short and J 1 base short, with 12 bases between. This chain's CDR3 is CSARDVTGPNTEAFF. CDR3 coding DNA: TGCAGTGCTAGAGATGTGACAGGACCGAACACTGAAGCTTTCTTT.

The chain joins TRBV12-3 or TRBV12-4 to TRBJ2-3; TRBD2 aligns across 8 bases. Unmatched junction bases numbered 11, after V lost 8 bases and J lost 7 bases. The CDR3 sequence is 14 residues long. This CDR3 reads CASGPSGGLHTQYF. CDR3 sequence (DNA): TGTGCCAGCGGACCGAGCGGGGGACTTCATACGCAGTATTTT.

The chain uses TRBV18 and TRBJ2-7, with D perhaps given as TRBD1 or TRBD2 (6 bases each). CDR3 size: 12 residues. V gave up 3 bases and J gave up 12 bases, with 15 bases separating them. Germline V CDR1 and CDR2: KGHSH, LQKENI. The CDR3 spells CASSPTGGSAYF. The CDR3 DNA reads TGTGCCAGCTCACCTACCGGGGGCTCGGCGTACTTC.

J is TRBJ2-3 and V is TRBV12-3 or TRBV12-4, with D perhaps matching TRBD1 (6 bases). The CDR3 sequence is 14 residues long. Trimming pared 2 bases from V and 2 bases from J, leaving 8 bases between. The CDR3 sequence is CASSLQGPTDTQYF. CDR3 DNA: TGTGCCAGCAGTTTACAGGGGCCCACAGATACGCAGTATTTT.

The genes are TRBV18 and TRBJ2-7; D is ambiguous. CDR3 length equals 14 residues. Germline V lookup: CDR1 KGHSH, CDR2 LQKENI. Trimming removed 0 bases at V and 6 bases at J, with 12 bases between. The CDR3 sequence is CASSPPAGLGEQYF. The CDR3 bases are TGTGCCAGCTCACCACCCGCCGGGCTGGGCGAGCAGTACTTC.

There are a few counts of this clonotype. The rearrangement uses TRBV13 and TRBJ2-2; D perhaps matches TRBD1 (6 bases). Trimming stripped 9 bases from V and 4 bases from J, with 12 bases between. This CDR3 has 13 residues. The germline gives CDR1 PRHDT, CDR2 FYEKMQ (reference sequence). This chain's CDR3 is CASSVGATGELFF. In nucleotides, the CDR3 is TGTGCCAGTTCTGTGGGGGCCACCGGGGAGCTGTTTTTT.

This clonotype came up a few times. The chain uses TRBV10-3 and TRBJ2-1; 7 nucleotides align to TRBD1. The ends lost 7 bases at V and 2 bases at J; junction bases unmatched: 5. The CDR3 has 14 residues. Germline assignment: CDR1 ENHRY and CDR2 SYGVKD. In nucleotides, the CDR3 is TGTGCCATCAACCCGGGACAGACCTACAATGAGCAGTTCTTC. This gives the protein CAINPGQTYNEQFF.

This clonotype has just a few counts. The J gene is TRBJ2-3, the V gene TRBV5-5, with D uncertain. Germline V lookup: CDR1 SGHKS, CDR2 YYEKEE (reference sequence). CDR3 size: 15 residues. Deletions cut 4 bases from V and 6 bases from J, with 18 bases between. The CDR3 nucleotides read TGTGCCAGCAGCCATCTTGGGGTTTCTGGCGATACGCAGTATTTT. Its protein product is CASSHLGVSGDTQYF. The variable domain in full, with the rest retrieved from reference TRBV5-5 and TRBJ2-3, is DAGVTQSPTHLIKTRGQQVTLRCSPISGHKSVSWYQQVLGQGPQFIFQYYEKEERGRGNFPDRFSARQFPNYSSELNVNALLLGDSALYLCASSHLGVSGDTQYFGPGTRLTVL.

This sequence joins TRBV6-5 and TRBJ1-1, with unresolved D. Per the germline V gene, CDR1 is MNHEY and CDR2 is SVGAGI. This CDR3 is 13 amino acids long. The V and J ends lost 2 bases and 1 base respectively, with 5 bases between them. The CDR3 region is CASSYLRNTEAFF. The CDR3 coding sequence is TGTGCCAGCAGTTACCTCAGGAACACTGAAGCTTTCTTT.

This clonotype was found many times. The V gene is TRBV12-3 or TRBV12-4, the J gene TRBJ2-2; 11 bases are a match to TRBD1. The length of the CDR3 is 16 residues. Trimming cost V 5 bases and J 3 bases; bases outside gene matches: 5. DNA of the CDR3: TGTGCCAGCAGTCCTCCGGGACAGGGGGACACCGGGGAGCTGTTTTTT. Amino acid sequence: CASSPPGQGDTGELFF.

The chain links TRBV12-3 or TRBV12-4 to TRBJ2-1, with D perhaps matching TRBD1 or TRBD2 (5 bases each). V was clipped by 9 bases and J by 8 bases, with 11 bases between them. This CDR3 contains 11 residues. The CDR3 reads CASIVGDEQFF. Written as DNA, the CDR3 is TGTGCCAGTATTGTGGGGGATGAGCAGTTCTTC.

This clonotype has more than one count but fewer than ten. The chain combines TRBV3-1 with TRBJ2-7; 12 positions agree with TRBD1. V lost 4 bases, J lost 6 bases, and 1 base stayed unmatched. Germline-derived CDR1 and CDR2 are LGHDT and YNNKEL (reference sequence). The length of the CDR3 is 13 residues. The DNA for the CDR3 is TGTGCCAGCAGCCGGGACAGGGGGCCCGAGCAGTACTTC. As protein: CASSRDRGPEQYF.

This clonotype occurred a few times. The V and J genes are TRBV7-2 and TRBJ2-1; D possibly corresponds to TRBD2 (5 bases). The CDR3 spans 14 residues. Trimming cost V 4 bases and J 8 bases, with 15 bases left between them. Germline CDR1 SGHTA, CDR2 FQGNSA. The CDR3, as DNA: TGTGCCAGCAGCTCCGTAAGTCCCGGGGATGAGCAGTTCTTC. It specifies CASSSVSPGDEQFF.

With respect to this clonotype: A read error may produce the germline difference seen at one junction end. The V call is TRBV20-1, the J call TRBJ2-1; maybe TRBD2 (6 bases). The CDR3 has 14 amino acids. The germline gives CDR1 DFQATT, CDR2 SNEGSKA (reference sequence). CDR3 protein: CSASRAGRVNEQIF. CDR3 nucleotide sequence: TGCAGTGCTAGTCGGGCGGGACGGGTCAATGAGCAGATCTTC.

The chain has TRBV7-8 and TRBJ1-1; 7 bases map to TRBD1. V was clipped by 7 bases and J by 0 bases; unmatched bases: 14. Germline loops: CDR1 SGHVS, CDR2 FQNEAQ. This CDR3 has 17 amino acids. CDR3 coding DNA: TGTGCCAGCACCGGACCGGGACAGCTTACAATGAACACTGAAGCTTTCTTT. This translates into CASTGPGQLTMNTEAFF.

There are a few counts of this clonotype. V gene TRBV27 combines with J gene TRBJ2-7, with D possibly TRBD2 on 6 matching bases. V lost 6 bases to trimming and J lost 2 bases, with 8 bases between them. Germline assignment: CDR1 MNHEY and CDR2 SMNVEV (reference sequence). CDR3 size: 12 residues. CDR3 DNA sequence: TGTGCCAGCAGCACGGGAGCCTACGAGCAGTACTTC. It translates to CASSTGAYEQYF.

In this sample, this clonotype turned up a few times. This rearrangement joins TRBV9 to TRBJ2-3; 14 nucleotides line up with TRBD2. V lost 4 bases to trimming and J lost 2 bases; unmatched junction nucleotides: 3. Germline V CDR1 and CDR2: SGDLS, YYNGEE. The CDR3 sequence is 16 residues long. CDR3 sequence reads: CASSPTSGGATDTQYF. CDR3 nucleotide sequence: TGTGCCAGCAGCCCGACTAGCGGGGGGGCCACAGATACGCAGTATTTT.

This clonotype was counted between two and nine times. V usage is TRBV2 and J usage is TRBJ2-7, with D perhaps matching TRBD2 (6 bases). V lost 6 bases, J lost 2 bases, and 14 bases lay in between. Germline V lookup: CDR1 SNHLY, CDR2 FYNNEI. The CDR3 covers 14 residues. The CDR3 DNA sequence: TGTGCCAGCAGCGTCCCGGGACTTCCCTACGAGCAGTACTTC. Translating it yields CASSVPGLPYEQYF.

This clonotype was counted a few times. V gene TRBV6-1 combines with J gene TRBJ2-7; TRBD1 aligns across 7 bases. CDR1 is MNHNS, CDR2 SASEGT, per germline. The CDR3 has 15 amino acids. Unmatched junction bases numbered 10, after V lost 7 bases and J lost 1 base. CDR3 loop: CASKKEGAGSYEQYF. CDR3 sequence (DNA): TGTGCCAGCAAGAAAGAGGGGGCCGGGTCCTACGAGCAGTACTTC.

The V call is TRBV29-1, the J call TRBJ2-7; possibly TRBD2 for D (5 bases). This CDR3 region has 11 residues. Per germline, CDR1 SQVTM and CDR2 ANQGSEA. V dropped 4 bases and J dropped 2 bases, with 6 bases sitting between them. CDR3 protein: CSVGETYEQYF. In DNA, the CDR3 is TGCAGCGTTGGGGAGACCTACGAGCAGTACTTC.

The V call is TRBV30, the J call TRBJ2-2, with D tentatively TRBD2 (6 bases). Germline lookup yields CDR1 GTSNPN and CDR2 SVGIG (reference sequence). The length of the CDR3 is 14 residues. Trimming took off 7 bases at V and 0 bases at J, with 12 bases between the two ends. This CDR3 is CASRLDTNTGELFF. CDR3 sequence (DNA): TGTGCCTCCCGACTAGACACGAACACCGGGGAGCTGTTTTTT.

The gene calls are TRBV12-3 or TRBV12-4 and TRBJ2-1; the D gene is possibly TRBD1 (6 bases). Trimming stripped 6 bases from V and 7 bases from J, with 22 bases between. CDR3 size: 16 residues. CDR3 loop: CASSPEAGARNNEQFF. CDR3 DNA: TGTGCCAGCAGCCCAGAGGCAGGGGCAAGGAATAATGAGCAGTTCTTC.